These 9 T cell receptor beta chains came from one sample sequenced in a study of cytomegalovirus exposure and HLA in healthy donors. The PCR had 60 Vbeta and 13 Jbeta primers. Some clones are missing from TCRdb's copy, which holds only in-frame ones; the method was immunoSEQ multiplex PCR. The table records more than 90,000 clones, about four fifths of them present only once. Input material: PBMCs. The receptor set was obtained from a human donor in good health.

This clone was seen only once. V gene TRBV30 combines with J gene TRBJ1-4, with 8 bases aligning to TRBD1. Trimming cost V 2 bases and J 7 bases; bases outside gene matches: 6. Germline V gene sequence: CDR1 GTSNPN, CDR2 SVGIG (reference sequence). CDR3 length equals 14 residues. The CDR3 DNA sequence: TGTGCCTGGAGTCCAGGGGGCGAAGGTGAAAAACTGTTTTTT. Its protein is CAWSPGGEGEKLFF.

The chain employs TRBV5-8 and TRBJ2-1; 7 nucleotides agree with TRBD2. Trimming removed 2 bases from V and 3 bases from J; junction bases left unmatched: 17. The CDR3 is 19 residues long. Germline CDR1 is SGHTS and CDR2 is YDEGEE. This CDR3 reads CASSFSYGFGRVRYNEQFF. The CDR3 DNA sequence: TGTGCCAGCAGCTTCTCCTATGGATTTGGGAGGGTTCGCTACAATGAGCAGTTCTTC.

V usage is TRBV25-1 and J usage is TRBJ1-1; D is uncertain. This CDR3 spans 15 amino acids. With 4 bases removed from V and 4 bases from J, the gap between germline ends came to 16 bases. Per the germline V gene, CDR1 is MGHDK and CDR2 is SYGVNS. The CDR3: CASSVGKRAGTEAFF. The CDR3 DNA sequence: TGTGCCAGCAGTGTAGGAAAGAGGGCTGGCACTGAAGCTTTCTTT.

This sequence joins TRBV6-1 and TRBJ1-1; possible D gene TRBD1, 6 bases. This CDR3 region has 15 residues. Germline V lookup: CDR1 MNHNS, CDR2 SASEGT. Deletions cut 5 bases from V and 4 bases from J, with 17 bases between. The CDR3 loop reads CASSLGGAGGTEAFF. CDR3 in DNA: TGTGCCAGCAGTTTGGGGGGGGCTGGGGGCACTGAAGCTTTCTTT.

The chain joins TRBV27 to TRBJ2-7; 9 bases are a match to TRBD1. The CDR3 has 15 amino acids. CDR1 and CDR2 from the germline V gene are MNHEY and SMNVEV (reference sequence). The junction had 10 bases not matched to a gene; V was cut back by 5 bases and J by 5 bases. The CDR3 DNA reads TGTGCCAGCAGTACCTCGACAGGGGGATTGGACGAGCAGTACTTC. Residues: CASSTSTGGLDEQYF.

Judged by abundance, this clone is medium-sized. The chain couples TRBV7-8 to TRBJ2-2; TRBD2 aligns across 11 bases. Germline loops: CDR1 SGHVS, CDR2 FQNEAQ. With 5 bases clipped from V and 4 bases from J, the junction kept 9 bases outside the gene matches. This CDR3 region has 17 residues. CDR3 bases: TGTGCCAGCAGCATAAGGATAGCGGGAGGGCCCACCGGGGAGCTGTTTTTT. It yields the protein CASSIRIAGGPTGELFF.

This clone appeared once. CDR3 sequence reads: CASSLSGRADSEQFF. The CDR3 DNA follows: TGTGCCAGCAGCCTCAGCGGGAGGGCCGACTCGGAGCAGTTCTTC. The gene calls are TRBV11-2 and TRBJ2-1, with TRBD2 identical over 10 bases. Germline assignment: CDR1 SGHAT and CDR2 FQNNGV. Trimming took 5 bases from V and 10 from J; bases not matched to a gene: 11. There are 15 residues in the CDR3.

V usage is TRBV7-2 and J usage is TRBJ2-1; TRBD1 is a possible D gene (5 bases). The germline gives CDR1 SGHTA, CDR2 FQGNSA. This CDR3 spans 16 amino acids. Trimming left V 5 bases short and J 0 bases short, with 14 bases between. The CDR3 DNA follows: TGTGCCAGCAGCCCCCGATCAGGGCTCTCCTACAATGAGCAGTTCTTC. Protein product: CASSPRSGLSYNEQFF.

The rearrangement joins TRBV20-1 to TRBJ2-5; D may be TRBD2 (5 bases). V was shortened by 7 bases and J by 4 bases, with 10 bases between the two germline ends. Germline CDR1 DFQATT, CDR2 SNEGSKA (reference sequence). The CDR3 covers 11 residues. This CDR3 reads CSGGSGETQYF. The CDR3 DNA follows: TGCAGTGGTGGGAGTGGAGAGACCCAGTACTTC.